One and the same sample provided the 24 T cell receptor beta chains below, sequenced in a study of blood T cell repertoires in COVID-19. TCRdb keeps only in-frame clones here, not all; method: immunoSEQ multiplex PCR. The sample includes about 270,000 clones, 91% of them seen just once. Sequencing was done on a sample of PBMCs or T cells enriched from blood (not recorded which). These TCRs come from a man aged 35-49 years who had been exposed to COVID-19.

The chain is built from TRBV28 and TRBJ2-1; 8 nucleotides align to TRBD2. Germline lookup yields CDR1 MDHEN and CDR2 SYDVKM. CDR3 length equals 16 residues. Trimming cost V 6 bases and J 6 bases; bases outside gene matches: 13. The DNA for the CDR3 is TGTGCCAGCAGGGTGTTAGGGACTAGTAGGGCCAATGAGCAGTTCTTC. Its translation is CASRVLGTSRANEQFF.

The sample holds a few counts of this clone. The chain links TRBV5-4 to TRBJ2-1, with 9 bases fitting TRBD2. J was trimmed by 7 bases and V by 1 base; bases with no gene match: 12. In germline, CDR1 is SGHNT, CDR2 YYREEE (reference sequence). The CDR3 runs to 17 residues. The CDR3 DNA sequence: TGTGCCAGCAGCTTGTTCTCTGGCCTAGCGGGATCAAATGAGCAGTTCTTC. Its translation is CASSLFSGLAGSNEQFF.

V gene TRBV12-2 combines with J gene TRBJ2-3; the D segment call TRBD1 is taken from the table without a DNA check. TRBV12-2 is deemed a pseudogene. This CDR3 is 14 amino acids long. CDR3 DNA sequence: TGTGCAAGTCGAGGACAGGGAGGAAAAGATACGCAGTATTTT. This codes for CASRGQGGKDTQYF.

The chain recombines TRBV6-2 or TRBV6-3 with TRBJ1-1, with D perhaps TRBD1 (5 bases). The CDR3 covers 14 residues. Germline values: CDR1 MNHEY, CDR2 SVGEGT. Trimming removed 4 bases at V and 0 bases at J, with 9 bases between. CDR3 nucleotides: TGTGCCAGCAGTTTCCCACAGGTGAACACTGAAGCTTTCTTT. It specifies CASSFPQVNTEAFF.

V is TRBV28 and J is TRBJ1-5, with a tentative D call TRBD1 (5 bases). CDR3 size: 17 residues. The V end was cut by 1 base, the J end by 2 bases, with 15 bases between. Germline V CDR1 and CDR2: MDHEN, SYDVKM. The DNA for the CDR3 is TGTGCCAGCAGTTTATTTGTTCTGGGGGGAGGCAATCAGCCCCAGCATTTT. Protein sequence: CASSLFVLGGGNQPQHF.

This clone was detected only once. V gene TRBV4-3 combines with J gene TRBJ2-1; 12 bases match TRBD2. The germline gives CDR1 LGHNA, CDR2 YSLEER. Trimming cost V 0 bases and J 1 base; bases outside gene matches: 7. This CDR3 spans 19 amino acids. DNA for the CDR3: TGCGCCAGCAGCCAAGATTGGCTAGCGGGAGGGCGGTCCTACAATGAGCAGTTCTTC. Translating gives CASSQDWLAGGRSYNEQFF.

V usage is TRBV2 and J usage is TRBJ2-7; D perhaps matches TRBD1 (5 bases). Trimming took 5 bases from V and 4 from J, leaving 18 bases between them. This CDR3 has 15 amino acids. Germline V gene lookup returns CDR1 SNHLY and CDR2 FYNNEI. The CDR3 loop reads CASSPPPGQGYEQYF. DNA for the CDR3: TGTGCCAGCAGTCCACCCCCCGGCCAGGGTTACGAGCAGTACTTC.

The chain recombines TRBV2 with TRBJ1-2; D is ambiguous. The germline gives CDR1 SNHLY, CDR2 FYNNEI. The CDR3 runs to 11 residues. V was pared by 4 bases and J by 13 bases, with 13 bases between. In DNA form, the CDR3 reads TGTGCCAGCAGTGGGGCCTCGACCCCCACCTTC. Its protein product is CASSGASTPTF.

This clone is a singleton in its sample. The CDR3 loop reads CASSPTGRNEQFF. The DNA for the CDR3 is TGTGCCAGCAGCCCCACGGGTCGGAATGAGCAGTTCTTC. The V and J genes are TRBV21-1 and TRBJ2-1; the table's TRBD2 call for D was not verified on the DNA. TRBV21-1 is tagged as a pseudogene. CDR3 length: 13 residues.

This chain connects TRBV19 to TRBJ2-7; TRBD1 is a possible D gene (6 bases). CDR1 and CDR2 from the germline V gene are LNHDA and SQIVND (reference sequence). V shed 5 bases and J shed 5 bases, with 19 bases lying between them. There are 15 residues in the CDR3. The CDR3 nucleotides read TGTGCCAGTAGTGACTTGGCAGGGGATCCAGACGAGCAGTACTTC. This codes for CASSDLAGDPDEQYF.

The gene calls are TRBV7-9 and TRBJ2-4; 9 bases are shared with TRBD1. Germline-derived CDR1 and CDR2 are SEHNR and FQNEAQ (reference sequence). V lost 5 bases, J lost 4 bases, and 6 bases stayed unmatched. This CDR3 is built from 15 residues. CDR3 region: CASSATGGVKNIQYF. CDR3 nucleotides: TGTGCCAGCAGCGCAACAGGGGGCGTGAAAAACATTCAGTACTTC. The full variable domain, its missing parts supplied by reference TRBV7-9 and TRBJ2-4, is DTGVSQNPRHKITKRGQNVTFRCDPISEHNRLYWYRQTLGQGPEFLTYFQNEAQLEKSRLLSDRFSAERPKGSFSTLEIQRTEQGDSAMYLCASSATGGVKNIQYFGAGTRLSVL.

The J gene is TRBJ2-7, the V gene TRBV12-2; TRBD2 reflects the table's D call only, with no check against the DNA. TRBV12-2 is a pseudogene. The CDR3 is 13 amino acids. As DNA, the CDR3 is TGTGCAAGCCGAGCGCTAGAGGCCTACGAGCAGTACTTC. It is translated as CASRALEAYEQYF.

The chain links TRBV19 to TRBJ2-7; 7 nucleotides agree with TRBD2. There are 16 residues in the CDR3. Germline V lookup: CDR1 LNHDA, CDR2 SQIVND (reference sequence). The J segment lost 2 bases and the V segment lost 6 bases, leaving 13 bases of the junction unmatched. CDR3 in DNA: TGTGCCAGTAGAACCAAGGTAGCGGGTCTAACCTACGAGCAGTACTTC. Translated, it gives CASRTKVAGLTYEQYF.

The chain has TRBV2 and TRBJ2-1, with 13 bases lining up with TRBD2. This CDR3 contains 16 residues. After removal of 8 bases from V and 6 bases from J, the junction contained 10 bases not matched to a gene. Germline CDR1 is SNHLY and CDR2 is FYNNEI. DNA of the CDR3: TGTGCCAGCCGGGCTCTTAGGACTAGCGGGAGCAATGAGCAGTTCTTC. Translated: CASRALRTSGSNEQFF. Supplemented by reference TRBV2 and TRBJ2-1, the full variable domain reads EPEVTQTPSHQVTQMGQEVILRCVPISNHLYFYWYRQILGQKVEFLVSFYNNEISEKSEIFDDQFSVERPDGSNFTLKIRSTKLEDSAMYFCASRALRTSGSNEQFFGPGTRLTVL.

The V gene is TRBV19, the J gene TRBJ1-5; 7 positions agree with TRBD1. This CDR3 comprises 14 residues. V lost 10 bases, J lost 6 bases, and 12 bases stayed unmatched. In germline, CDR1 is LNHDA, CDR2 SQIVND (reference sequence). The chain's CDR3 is CATRGKGAFQPQHF. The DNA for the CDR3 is TGTGCCACTAGGGGTAAGGGGGCTTTTCAGCCCCAGCATTTT.

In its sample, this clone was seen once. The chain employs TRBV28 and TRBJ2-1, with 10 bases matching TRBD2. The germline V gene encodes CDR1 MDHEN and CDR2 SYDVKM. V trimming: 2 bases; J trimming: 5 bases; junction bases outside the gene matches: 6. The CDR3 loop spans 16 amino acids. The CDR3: CASSLRSGRADNEQFF. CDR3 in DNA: TGTGCCAGCAGTTTAAGGAGCGGGAGGGCCGACAATGAGCAGTTCTTC. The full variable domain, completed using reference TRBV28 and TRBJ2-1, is DVKVTQSSRYLVKRTGEKVFLECVQDMDHENMFWYRQDPGLGLRLIYFSYDVKMKEKGDIPEGYSVSREKKERFSLILESASTNQTSMYLCASSLRSGRADNEQFFGPGTRLTVL.

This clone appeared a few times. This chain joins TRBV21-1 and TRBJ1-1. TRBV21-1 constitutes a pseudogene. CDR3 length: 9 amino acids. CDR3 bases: TGTGCCAGCAGGTCGGGGGCTTTCTTT. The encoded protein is CASRSGAFF.

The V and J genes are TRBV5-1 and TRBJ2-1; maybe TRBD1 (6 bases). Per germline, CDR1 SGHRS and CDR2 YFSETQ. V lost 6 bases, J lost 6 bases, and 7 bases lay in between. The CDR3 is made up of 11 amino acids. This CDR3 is CASIGGNEQFF. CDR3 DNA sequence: TGCGCCAGCATAGGGGGCAATGAGCAGTTCTTC.

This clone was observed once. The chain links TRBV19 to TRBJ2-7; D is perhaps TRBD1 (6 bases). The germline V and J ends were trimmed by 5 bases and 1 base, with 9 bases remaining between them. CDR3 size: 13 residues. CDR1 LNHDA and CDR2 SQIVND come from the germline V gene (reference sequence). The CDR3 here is CASSPRGSYEQYF. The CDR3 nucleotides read TGTGCCAGTAGTCCCAGGGGTTCCTACGAGCAGTACTTC.

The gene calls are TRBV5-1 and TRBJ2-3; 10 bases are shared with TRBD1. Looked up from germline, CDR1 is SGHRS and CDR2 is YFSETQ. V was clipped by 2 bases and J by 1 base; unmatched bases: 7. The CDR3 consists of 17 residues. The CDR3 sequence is CASSFSTGTGGTDTQYF. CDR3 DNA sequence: TGCGCCAGCAGCTTTTCCACCGGGACAGGGGGCACAGATACGCAGTATTTT. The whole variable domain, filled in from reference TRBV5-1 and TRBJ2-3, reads KAGVTQTPRYLIKTRGQQVTLSCSPISGHRSVSWYQQTPGQGLQFLFEYFSETQRNKGNFPGRFSGRQFSNSRSEMNVSTLELGDSALYLCASSFSTGTGGTDTQYFGPGTRLTVL.

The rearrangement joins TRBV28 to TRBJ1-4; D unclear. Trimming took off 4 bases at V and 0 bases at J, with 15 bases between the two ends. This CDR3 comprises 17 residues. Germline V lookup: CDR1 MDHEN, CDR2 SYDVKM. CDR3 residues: CASSYSRKGATNEKLFF. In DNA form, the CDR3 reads TGTGCCAGCAGTTACTCCAGGAAGGGAGCAACTAATGAAAAACTGTTTTTT.

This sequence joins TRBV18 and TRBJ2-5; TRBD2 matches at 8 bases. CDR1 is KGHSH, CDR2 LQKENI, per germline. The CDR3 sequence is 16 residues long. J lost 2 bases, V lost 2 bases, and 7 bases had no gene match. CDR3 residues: CASSPRLATDQETQYF. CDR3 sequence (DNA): TGTGCCAGCTCACCAAGACTAGCGACTGATCAAGAGACCCAGTACTTC.

This chain's CDR3 is CASSPTGGHQNTGELFF. As DNA, the CDR3 is TGTGCCAGCTCACCAACCGGCGGACACCAGAACACCGGGGAGCTGTTTTTT. The rearrangement uses TRBV18 and TRBJ2-2, with D perhaps matching TRBD1 (5 bases). Deletions cut 2 bases from V and 1 base from J, with 14 bases between. This CDR3 has 17 amino acids. Per the germline V gene, CDR1 is KGHSH and CDR2 is LQKENI.

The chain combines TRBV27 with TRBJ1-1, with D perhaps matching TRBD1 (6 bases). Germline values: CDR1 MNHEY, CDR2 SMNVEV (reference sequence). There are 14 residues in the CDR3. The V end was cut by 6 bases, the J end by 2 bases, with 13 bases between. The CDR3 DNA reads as TGTGCCAGCAGCCGAGGACAGTTCAACACTGAAGCTTTCTTT. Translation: CASSRGQFNTEAFF.